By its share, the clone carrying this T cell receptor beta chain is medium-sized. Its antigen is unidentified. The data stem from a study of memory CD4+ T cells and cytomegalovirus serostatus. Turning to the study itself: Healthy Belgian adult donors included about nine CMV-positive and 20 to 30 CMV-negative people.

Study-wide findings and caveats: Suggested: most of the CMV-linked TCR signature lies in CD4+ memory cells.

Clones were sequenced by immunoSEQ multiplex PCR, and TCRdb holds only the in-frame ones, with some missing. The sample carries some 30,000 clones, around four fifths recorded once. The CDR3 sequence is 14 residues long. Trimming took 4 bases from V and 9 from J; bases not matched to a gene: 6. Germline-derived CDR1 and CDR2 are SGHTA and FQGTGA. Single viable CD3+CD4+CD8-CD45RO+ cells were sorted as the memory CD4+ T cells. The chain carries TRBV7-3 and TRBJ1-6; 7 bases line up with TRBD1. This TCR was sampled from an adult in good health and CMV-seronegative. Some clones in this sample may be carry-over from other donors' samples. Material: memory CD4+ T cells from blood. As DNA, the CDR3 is TGTGCCAGCAGCTCTACAGGGGCGCGTTCACCCCTCCACTTT. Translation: CASSSTGARSPLHF.